This T cell receptor beta chain was observed in a study of CD8+ T cells in alopecia areata. About this clone itself: Its antigen is still unknown.

Looked up from germline, CDR1 is ENHRY and CDR2 is SYGVKD. CDR3 length: 14 residues. With 9 bases removed from V and 0 bases from J, the gap between germline ends came to 13 bases. Findings of the study overall: In blood and scalp, many expanded lesional clones persisted during tofacitinib.

Treatment of the sample: oral pan-JAK inhibitor, 5-10 mg twice daily. As the sequencing template, cDNA was produced by extracting RNA and reverse transcribing it. This table comes from immunoSEQ multiplex PCR, and its TCRdb copy is limited to in-frame clones, with some not included. The table records 120,000 to 150,000 clones, 86% of them present only once. The material sequenced was CD8+ T cells sorted from blood, taken at week 4, from a patient treated with tofacitinib. The chain combines TRBV10-3 with TRBJ2-3; TRBD2 might be the D (5 bases). The sequence came from a human donor with alopecia areata. The CDR3 DNA reads TGTGCCATACAAGAGGGAATCAGCACAGATACGCAGTATTTT. It encodes CAIQEGISTDTQYF.